This record covers a single T cell receptor beta chain. Its matching antigen is unknown. Vbeta (60) and Jbeta (13) primers were used in the PCR. In the authors' methods: In a later analysis, the count reached 75 million to 90 million unique TCR beta chains, with 10 million to 11 million shared. Generated by immunoSEQ multiplex PCR, the TCRdb table keeps only in-frame clones and is missing some. V and J calls and clone size are given by that table; D and trimming were obtained from the DNA. The sample has more than 95,000 clones, about 80% seen once; the top ten hold roughly 1.9%. Trimming cost V 6 bases and J 5 bases; bases outside gene matches: 11. The CDR3 extends over 16 amino acids. CDR1 is SNHLY, CDR2 FYNNEI, per germline. This sample was included in a study of cytomegalovirus exposure and HLA in healthy donors. Study-level findings and limits: In a later analysis, several top co-occurrence clusters appeared linked to parvovirus B19, influenza, CMV and Epstein-Barr virus. In the analysis, some V segments, TRBV6-2 and TRBV6-3 included, were excluded as indistinguishable.

The rearrangement links TRBV2 to TRBJ2-2; 8 bases map to TRBD2. This TCR was recovered from a woman aged 40 to 49 in good health and CMV-seronegative. The sample was PBMCs. The CDR3 nucleotides read TGTGCCAGCAGCATCGCCGGGACTAGTGGTACCGGGGAGCTGTTTTTT. Encoded protein: CASSIAGTSGTGELFF.